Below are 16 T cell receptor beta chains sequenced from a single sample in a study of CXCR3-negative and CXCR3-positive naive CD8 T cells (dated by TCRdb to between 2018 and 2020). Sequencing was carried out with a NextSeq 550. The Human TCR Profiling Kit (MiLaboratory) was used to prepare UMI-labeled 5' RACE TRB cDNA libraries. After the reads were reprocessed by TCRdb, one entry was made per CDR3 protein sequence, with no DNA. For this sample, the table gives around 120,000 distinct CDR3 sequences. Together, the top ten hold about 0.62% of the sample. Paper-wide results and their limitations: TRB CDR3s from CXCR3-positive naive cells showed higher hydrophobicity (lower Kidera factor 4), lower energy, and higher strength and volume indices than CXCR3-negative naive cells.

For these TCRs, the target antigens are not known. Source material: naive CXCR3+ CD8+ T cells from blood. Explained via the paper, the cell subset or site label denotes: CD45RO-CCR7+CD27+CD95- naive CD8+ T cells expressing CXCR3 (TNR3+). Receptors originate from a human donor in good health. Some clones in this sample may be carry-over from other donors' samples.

CDR3 sequence: CASTFPGTGAGTIYF. This chain links TRBV12-3 or TRBV12-4 with TRBJ1-3; TCRdb proposes TRBD1, but this gene call is untestable without DNA. The CDR3 is 15 residues long.

CDR3 sequence reads: CASSPRDRGDTEAFF. V usage is TRBV7-2 and J usage is TRBJ1-1; TCRdb outputs TRBD1, but without DNA this stays unchecked. The CDR3 length is 15 residues. Germline CDR1 and CDR2: SGHTA and FQGNSA.

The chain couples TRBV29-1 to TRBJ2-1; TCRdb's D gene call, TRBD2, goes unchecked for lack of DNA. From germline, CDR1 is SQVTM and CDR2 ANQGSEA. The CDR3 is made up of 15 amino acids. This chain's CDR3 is CSVEDLGTSGNEQFF.

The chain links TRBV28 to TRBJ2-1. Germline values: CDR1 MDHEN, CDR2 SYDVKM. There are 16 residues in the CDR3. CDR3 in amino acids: CASSFVMGESYNEQFF. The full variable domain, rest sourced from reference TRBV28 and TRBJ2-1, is DVKVTQSSRYLVKRTGEKVFLECVQDMDHENMFWYRQDPGLGLRLIYFSYDVKMKEKGDIPEGYSVSREKKERFSLILESASTNQTSMYLCASSFVMGESYNEQFFGPGTRLTVL.

This CDR3 reads CASSLTVGSTDTQYF. This sequence joins TRBV7-3 and TRBJ2-3. Germline V gene data show CDR1 as SGHTA and CDR2 as FQGTGA. This CDR3 comprises 15 residues.

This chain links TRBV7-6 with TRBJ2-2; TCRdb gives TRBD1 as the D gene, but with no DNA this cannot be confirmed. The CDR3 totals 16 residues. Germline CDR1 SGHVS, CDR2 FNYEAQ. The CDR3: CASSLGQGAITGELFF.

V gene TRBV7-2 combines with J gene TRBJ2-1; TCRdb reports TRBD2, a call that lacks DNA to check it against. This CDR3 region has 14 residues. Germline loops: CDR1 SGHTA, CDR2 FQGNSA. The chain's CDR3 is CASSSGLAENEQFF.

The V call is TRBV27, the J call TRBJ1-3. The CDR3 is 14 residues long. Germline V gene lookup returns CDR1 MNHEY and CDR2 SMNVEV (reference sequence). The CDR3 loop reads CASSLSAIGNTIYF.

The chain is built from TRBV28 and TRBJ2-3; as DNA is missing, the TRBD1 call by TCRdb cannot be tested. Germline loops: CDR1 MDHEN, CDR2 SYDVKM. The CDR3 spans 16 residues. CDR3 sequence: CASSLSQWTSTDTQYF.

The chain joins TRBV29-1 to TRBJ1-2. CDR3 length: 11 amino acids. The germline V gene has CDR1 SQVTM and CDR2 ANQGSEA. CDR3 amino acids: CSVDLDYGYTF.

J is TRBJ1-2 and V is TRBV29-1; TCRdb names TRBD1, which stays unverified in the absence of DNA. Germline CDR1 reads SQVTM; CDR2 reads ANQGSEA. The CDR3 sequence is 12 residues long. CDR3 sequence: CSVPGVPRGYTF.

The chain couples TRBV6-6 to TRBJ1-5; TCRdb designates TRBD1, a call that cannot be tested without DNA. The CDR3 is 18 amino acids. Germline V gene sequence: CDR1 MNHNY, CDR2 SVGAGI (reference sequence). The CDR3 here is CASSPDRGHRDNNQPQHF.

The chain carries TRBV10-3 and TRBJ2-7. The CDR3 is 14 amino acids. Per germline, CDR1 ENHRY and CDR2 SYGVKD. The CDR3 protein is CAISEPSGSYEQYF.

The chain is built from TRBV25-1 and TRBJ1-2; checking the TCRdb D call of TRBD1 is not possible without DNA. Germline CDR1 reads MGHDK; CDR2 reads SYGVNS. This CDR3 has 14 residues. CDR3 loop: CASSPGLGALGYTF.

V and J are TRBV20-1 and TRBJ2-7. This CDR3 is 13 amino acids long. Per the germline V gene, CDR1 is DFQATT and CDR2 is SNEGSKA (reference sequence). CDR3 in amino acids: CSASAGNSYEQYF.

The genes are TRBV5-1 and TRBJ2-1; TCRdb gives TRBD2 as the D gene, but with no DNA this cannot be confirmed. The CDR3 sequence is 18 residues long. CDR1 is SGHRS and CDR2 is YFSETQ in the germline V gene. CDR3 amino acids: CASSLVQLAGVSYNEQFF. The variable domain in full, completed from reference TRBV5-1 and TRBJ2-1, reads KAGVTQTPRYLIKTRGQQVTLSCSPISGHRSVSWYQQTPGQGLQFLFEYFSETQRNKGNFPGRFSGRQFSNSRSEMNVSTLELGDSALYLCASSLVQLAGVSYNEQFFGPGTRLTVL.